This T cell receptor (beta chain) was observed in a study of T-cell memory formation after mild COVID-19 (dated by TCRdb to 2020 to 2023). In the study overall: TCR sequence clusters from the two donors were found to be largely donor specific. In a couple of donors, T-cell clones that expanded and contracted after mild COVID-19 were tracked by sequencing TCRalpha and TCRbeta repertoires over time. The cohort comprised two young, previously healthy adult volunteers, one female and one male.

Overall study results and their limits: Clones that contracted from day 15 to 85 showed balanced CD4/CD8 phenotypes, whereas a second wave of clones that expanded from day 15 to 37 leaned towards CD4+. Contracting CD4+ clones were found mainly in CM and EM memory subsets, while CD8+ clones were enriched in EMRA. SARS-CoV-2 specificity of the second-wave clones peaking on day 37 was not confirmed. The study included only a couple of mild cases, and larger cohorts that include severe cases with pre-infection samples were judged to be necessary. Some responding clones were found in pre-infection memory, which suggests that pre-existing cross-reactive memory T cells took part in the SARS-CoV-2 response.

This sample was sequenced with an Illumina NovaSeq 6000. TCRalpha and TCRbeta cDNA libraries were constructed by 5'RACE with constant-segment primers, with sample barcodes and unique molecular identifiers being introduced. RNA was extracted from every sample with Trizol reagent. Libraries were amplified in two PCR steps, with a second sample barcode and Illumina TruSeq adapters added in the second step. Sequencing of the libraries was done on an Illumina NovaSeq, producing 2 x 150 bp paired-end reads. In the original analysis: Reads were demultiplexed and collapsed into UMI-guided consensus sequences with migec v1.2.7. Using mixcr v2.1.11, UMI consensuses were aligned to TRA and TRB V and J templates and then assembled into clonotypes. A clonotype was counted as expanded or contracted only if both edgeR and NoisET called the change significant, with noise models trained on biological replicates. edgeR calls used a false discovery rate-adjusted p below 0.01 and a log2 fold-change threshold of 1. As an exploratory analysis of dynamics, max-normalized trajectories of the 1000 most abundant clonotypes were examined with PCA combined with hierarchical clustering. The CD4 or CD8 phenotype of responding clones was assigned using the separately sequenced CD4+ and CD8+ repertoires. Starting from the raw public reads, TCRdb applied fastp trimming at Q25, assembled clones with MiXCR and retained in-frame beta chains. Every entry covers one CDR3 protein and lists the most common genes and DNA from its rows. TCRdb, rather than the study authors, made the V and J calls. A total of 380,000 or so distinct CDR3 sequences appear in this sample, around 14% of them only once. The top ten clones comprise about 20% of the sample.

Ten or more counts support this clonotype. This clone's antigen is unknown. The input lacks base qualities; no much larger clone sits a single base away. Ficoll-Paque density gradient centrifugation was used to isolate PBMCs. Material: PBMCs or a T cell subset sorted from them (not recorded which). The sequence came from a man between 18 and 29 years old who had mild COVID-19 (a few samples of this study predate the infection). The sample titles of this study are shuffled in the database, so cell type and time point are left out; the donor was told from shared clones.

Read as DNA, the sequence is TGTGCCAGTAGTGGGGGAGCAGGGGCCAACGTCCTGACTTTC. Its translation reads: CASSGGAGANVLTF. The rearranged chain carries TRBV19 and TRBJ2-6; the D gene is tentatively TRBD1 or TRBD2, each matching 5 bases. V loses 5 bases, J loses 4 bases, and the germline ends lie 9 bases apart. Measured from the cysteine to the phenylalanine, the CDR3 is 14 residues long. Only CDR3 DNA is held: 42 bases, read in frame from base 1. Sequences LNHDA (CDR1) and SQIVND (CDR2) are obtained from the germline V gene (reference sequence). Full variable domain (CDR3 extended with the reference TRBV19 and TRBJ2-6 proteins): DGGITQSPKYLFRKEGQNVTLSCEQNLNHDAMYWYRQDPGQGLRLIYYSQIVNDFQKGDIAEGYSVSREKKESFPLTVTSAQKNPTAFYLCASSGGAGANVLTFGAGSRLTVL.